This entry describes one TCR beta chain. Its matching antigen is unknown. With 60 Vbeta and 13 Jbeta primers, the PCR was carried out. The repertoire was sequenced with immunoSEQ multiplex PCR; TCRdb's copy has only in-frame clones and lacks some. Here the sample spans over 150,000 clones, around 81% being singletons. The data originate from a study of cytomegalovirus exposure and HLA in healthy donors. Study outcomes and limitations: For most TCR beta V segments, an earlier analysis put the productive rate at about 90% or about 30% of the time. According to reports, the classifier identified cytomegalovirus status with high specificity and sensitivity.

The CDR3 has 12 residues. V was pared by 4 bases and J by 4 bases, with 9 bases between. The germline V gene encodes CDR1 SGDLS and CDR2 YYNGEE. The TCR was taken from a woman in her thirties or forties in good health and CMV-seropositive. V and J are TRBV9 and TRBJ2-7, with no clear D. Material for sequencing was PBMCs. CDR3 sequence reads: CASSPPRYEQYF. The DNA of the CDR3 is TGTGCCAGCAGCCCCCCCAGGTACGAGCAGTACTTC.